Below are 12 T cell receptor beta chains sequenced from a single sample in a study of blood T cell repertoires in COVID-19. Generated by immunoSEQ multiplex PCR, the TCRdb table keeps only in-frame clones and is missing some. Of a few hundred thousand clones listed, around 83% were seen once; the top ten hold less than 5.5%. Material for sequencing was PBMCs or T cells enriched from blood (not recorded which). These TCRs come from a man between 40 and 49 years old who had been exposed to COVID-19.

This clone was detected a few times. The CDR3 DNA sequence: TGCGCCAGCTATAGGGGGAAACTGTTTTTT. Its protein is CASYRGKLFF. The J gene is TRBJ1-4, the V gene TRBV23-1; D perhaps matches TRBD1 (6 bases). TRBV23-1 is designated an ORF whose function remains uncertain. Trimming cost V 8 bases and J 11 bases, with 9 bases left between them. The CDR3 has 10 amino acids.

V is TRBV23-1 and J is TRBJ2-3; possible D gene TRBD2, 5 bases. TRBV23-1 is annotated as an ORF whose role is uncertain. V dropped 2 bases and J dropped 2 bases, with 14 bases sitting between them. CDR3 length: 16 amino acids. CDR3 in DNA: TGCGCCAGCAGTCAACCGGGCCTAGCCTACACAGATACGCAGTATTTT. As protein: CASSQPGLAYTDTQYF.

V and J are TRBV5-1 and TRBJ2-1; 11 nucleotides line up with TRBD2. This CDR3 is 16 amino acids long. Germline V gives CDR1 SGHRS, CDR2 YFSETQ. Trimming removed 6 bases from V and 5 bases from J; junction bases left unmatched: 10. CDR3 in amino acids: CASTHRTSGWNNEQFF. In DNA form, the CDR3 reads TGCGCCAGCACCCACCGGACTAGCGGGTGGAACAATGAGCAGTTCTTC.

Concerning this clone itself: The junction does not match germline at one end; this may be a read error. This chain uses TRBV7-7 with TRBJ2-1, with 9 bases aligning to TRBD1. The CDR3 sequence is 16 residues long. CDR1 and CDR2 from the germline V gene are SSHAT and FNYEAQ (reference sequence). The CDR3 coding sequence is TGTGCTAGCAGCTTAGGGGACAGGGTTCTGGGCAATGAGCAGTTCTTC. Translation gives CASSLGDRVLGNEQFF.

The CDR3 region is CASSFTVEQFF. CDR3 DNA: TGTGCCAGCAGCTTTACGGTGGAGCAGTTCTTC. The chain joins TRBV7-2 to TRBJ2-1; D is undetermined. Germline loops: CDR1 SGHTA, CDR2 FQGNSA. CDR3 length equals 11 residues. With 3 bases removed from V and 10 bases from J, the gap between germline ends came to 7 bases.

The chain carries TRBV9 and TRBJ2-7; 8 bases align to TRBD2. J lost 7 bases, V lost 0 bases, and 9 bases had no gene match. The length of the CDR3 is 15 residues. CDR1 SGDLS and CDR2 YYNGEE come from the germline V gene. CDR3 nucleotides: TGTGCCAGCAGCGTAGACGGGAGGGCAGGAGTTGAGCAGTACTTC. As protein: CASSVDGRAGVEQYF.

J is TRBJ2-2 and V is TRBV6-5; D not certain. Germline V gives CDR1 MNHEY, CDR2 SVGAGI. V was pared by 10 bases and J by 1 base, with 10 bases between. The CDR3 contains 13 residues. In DNA form, the CDR3 reads TGTGCCACCCGACTTCTGAACACCGGGGAGCTGTTTTTT. Amino acids: CATRLLNTGELFF.

This chain connects TRBV19 to TRBJ1-4, with 9 bases fitting TRBD1. Germline trimming cut 6 bases from V and 8 bases from J; bases unmatched to any gene: 7. This CDR3 region has 14 residues. Germline V gene lookup returns CDR1 LNHDA and CDR2 SQIVND (reference sequence). In nucleotides, the CDR3 is TGTGCCAGTAGAATCACAGGGGGCATCGAAAAACTGTTTTTT. Amino acid sequence: CASRITGGIEKLFF.

V is TRBV3-1 (or the pseudogene TRBV3-2) and J is TRBJ2-7; 10 bases are shared with TRBD2. The germline V gene has CDR1 LGHDT and CDR2 YNNKEL (reference sequence). This CDR3 is built from 17 residues. V was pared by 4 bases and J by 6 bases, with 15 bases of the junction left unmatched. CDR3 sequence: CASSRGPSGSTMGEQYF. The DNA for the CDR3 is TGTGCCAGCAGCCGAGGCCCTAGCGGGAGCACGATGGGCGAGCAGTACTTC.

CDR3 residues: CASSVSLAGSYEQYF. The CDR3 nucleotides are TGTGCCAGCAGCGTCAGTCTAGCGGGTTCCTACGAGCAGTACTTC. The chain joins TRBV9 to TRBJ2-7, with 8 bases aligning to TRBD2. CDR3 length equals 15 residues. V trimming: 2 bases; J trimming: 1 base; junction bases outside the gene matches: 5. Germline assignment: CDR1 SGDLS and CDR2 YYNGEE.

The rearrangement uses TRBV3-1 (or the pseudogene TRBV3-2) and TRBJ2-7, with 9 positions matching TRBD1. J was trimmed by 0 bases and V by 1 base; bases with no gene match: 1. The length of the CDR3 is 15 residues. Per the germline V gene, CDR1 is LGHDT and CDR2 is YNNKEL (reference sequence). In DNA form, the CDR3 reads TGTGCCAGCAGCCAAGGGGGACAGGGCTCCTACGAGCAGTACTTC. Translated, it gives CASSQGGQGSYEQYF.

The sample holds one count of this clone. The chain couples TRBV12-3 or TRBV12-4 to TRBJ2-7; a possible D gene is TRBD1 (6 bases). The length of the CDR3 is 13 residues. Trimming left V 3 bases short and J 3 bases short, with 9 bases between. In DNA form, the CDR3 reads TGTGCCAGCAGTTTTGGGACAAGCTACGAGCAGTACTTC. This translates into CASSFGTSYEQYF.